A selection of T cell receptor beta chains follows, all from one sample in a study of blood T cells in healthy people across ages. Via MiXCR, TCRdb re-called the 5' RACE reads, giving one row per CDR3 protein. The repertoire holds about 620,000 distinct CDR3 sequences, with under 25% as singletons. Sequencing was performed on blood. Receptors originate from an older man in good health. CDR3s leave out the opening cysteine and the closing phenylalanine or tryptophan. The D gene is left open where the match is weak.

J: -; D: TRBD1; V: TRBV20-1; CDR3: SASGGRNEQY
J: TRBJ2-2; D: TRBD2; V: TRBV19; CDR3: ASTVRTSGTFTGGLF
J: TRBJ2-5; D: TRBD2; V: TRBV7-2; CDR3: ASNERGKETQY
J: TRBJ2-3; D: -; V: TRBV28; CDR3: ASSLTKLGDTQY
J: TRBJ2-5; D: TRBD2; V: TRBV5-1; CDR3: ASSSPGLLGRGETQY
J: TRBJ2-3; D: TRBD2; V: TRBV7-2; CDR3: ASSLVGPSGGYTDTQY
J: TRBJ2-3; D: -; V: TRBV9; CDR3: ASSVGGGPDTQY
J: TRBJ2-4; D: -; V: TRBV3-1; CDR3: ASSQEGVALAKNIQY
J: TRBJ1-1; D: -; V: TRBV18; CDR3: ASSTAIYTEAF
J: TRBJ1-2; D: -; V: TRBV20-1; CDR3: SARDPLTVNGYT
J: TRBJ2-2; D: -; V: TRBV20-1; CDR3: SARPRHGSPDITGELF